A selection of T cell receptor beta chains follows, all from one sample in a study of blood T cell repertoires in COVID-19. Sequencing used immunoSEQ multiplex PCR; TCRdb keeps in-frame clones, though not all of them. The sample lists some 140,000 clones, around 85% occurring once. The sample was peripheral blood. All receptors come from a man aged 55-75 years with COVID-19, enrolled during active disease. The CDR3 runs from the conserved cysteine through the conserved F or W. D genes are given only for firm matches. Clone size is shown for a subset of rows, as once, few, many or a class of expanded clone.

>.|few|TRBV6-1|TRBJ1-5
TGTGCCAGCAGTGAGGGGACACTCGGCGGGCCTCCCCAGCATTTT
CASSEGTLGGPPQHF
>TRBD2|.|TRBV24-1|TRBJ2-3
TGTGCCACCAGTGATCGAGCGGGGGGGAGTGAGGATACGCAGTATTTT
CATSDRAGGSEDTQYF
>.|.|TRBV11-1|TRBJ1-1
TGTGCCAGCAGCCAACAACAGGGAAGCTGGGCTGAAGCTTTCTTT
CASSQQQGSWAEAFF
>.|.|TRBV3-1/TRBV3-2|TRBJ2-5
TGTGCCAGCAGCTCTTGGGGTAGCGAAGAGACCCAGTACTTC
CASSSWGSEETQYF
>TRBD1|.|TRBV5-1|TRBJ1-5
TGCGCCAGCAGCCCCGGGACAGGAGACCAAGGGCCCCAGCATTTT
CASSPGTGDQGPQHF
>.|.|TRBV25-1|TRBJ1-1
TGTGCCAGCAGTGAAATAGGGGGTATTGGCACTGAAGCTTTCTTT
CASSEIGGIGTEAFF
>.|few|TRBV27|TRBJ2-7
TGTGCCACCCAACGAGATCGACAGAACTCCTACGAGCAGTACTTC
CATQRDRQNSYEQYF
>TRBD1|many|TRBV5-5|TRBJ1-6
TGTGCCAGCAGCTTTCTCGGGACAGCTAATTCACCCCTCCACTTT
CASSFLGTANSPLHF
>.|once|TRBV7-2|TRBJ2-2
TGTGCCAGCAGCCTCCGACCGGGAGTCACTCCCGGGGAGCTGTTTTTT
CASSLRPGVTPGELFF
>TRBD1|.|TRBV5-1|TRBJ2-7
TGCGCCAGCAGCTTACCGGGACAGACCTACGAGCAGTACTTC
CASSLPGQTYEQYF
>.|.|TRBV6-6|TRBJ1-5
TGTGCCAGCTTCGGACAAGGCAATCAGCCCCAGCATTTT
CASFGQGNQPQHF
>.|.|TRBV28|TRBJ2-5
TGTGCCAGCAGTCTCACTAGGGAGACCCAGTACTTC
CASSLTRETQYF
>.|.|TRBV7-2|TRBJ1-4
TGTGCCAGCCGGAGGGCGTCGGGGGGTAGCGAAAAACTGTTTTTT
CASRRASGGSEKLFF
>TRBD1|.|TRBV18|TRBJ1-5
TGTGCCAGCTCCCCTACCCGGGACAGGGGGATGAATCAGCCCCAGCATTTT
CASSPTRDRGMNQPQHF
>.|.|TRBV6-6|TRBJ1-6
TGTGCCAGCAGTTATTCCGAGTTGAATTCACCCCTCCACTTT
CASSYSELNSPLHF
>TRBD1|.|TRBV28|TRBJ1-1
TGTGCCAGCAGTTTACAGGGGGCGGTTGAAGCTTTCTTT
CASSLQGAVEAFF
>.|.|TRBV11-3|TRBJ2-7
TGTGCCAGCAGCTTAGATGGCCAGGTCTCCTACGAGCAGTACTTC
CASSLDGQVSYEQYF
>TRBD1|.|TRBV18|TRBJ2-6
TGTGCCAGCTCACCAATAACCGGGACAGTCCAGTCTGGGGCCAACGTCCTGACTTTC
CASSPITGTVQSGANVLTF
>TRBD1|.|TRBV18|TRBJ1-4
TGTGCCAGCTCACCCAACAACCTGGGACAGCTTGCAACTAATGAAAAACTGTTTTTT
CASSPNNLGQLATNEKLFF
>TRBD1|.|TRBV7-2|TRBJ1-4
TGTGCCAGCAGCCCCCCGGGGACAGGGGCCGAAAAACTGTTTTTT
CASSPPGTGAEKLFF
>.|.|TRBV5-6|TRBJ1-5
TGTGCCAGCAGCAGAGAACGTGGGGCTAATGGCAATCAGCCCCAGCATTTT
CASSRERGANGNQPQHF
>.|.|TRBV11-2|TRBJ1-5
TGTGCCAGCAGCCCCCGGGGGGGCAATCAGCCCCAGCATTTT
CASSPRGGNQPQHF
>.|.|TRBV6-6|TRBJ1-2
TGTGCCAGCAGTATCGACAGGAACTATGGCTACACCTTC
CASSIDRNYGYTF
>.|.|TRBV7-9|TRBJ1-2
TGTGCCAGCAGCTTAGCGCAGTTTAACTATGGCTACACCTTC
CASSLAQFNYGYTF
>.|.|TRBV29-1|TRBJ2-1
TGCAGCGTTACAGGGTCCTCGGCACACCCCTCCGTCAATGAGCAGTTCTTC
CSVTGSSAHPSVNEQFF
>.|once|TRBV4-3|TRBJ1-3
TGCGCCAGCAGCCCATTAGGATGGAGCTCTGGAAACACCATATATTTT
CASSPLGWSSGNTIYF
>TRBD1|.|TRBV18|TRBJ1-2
TGTGCCAGCTCACCGACAGGGAACGGGGACTATGGCTACACCTTC
CASSPTGNGDYGYTF